This is a list of T cell receptor beta chains from one sample in a study of shared clonotypes between healthy human individuals. Profiling relied on immunoSEQ multiplex PCR, and the TCRdb table lists in-frame clones only, not all of them. The table shows some 1 million clones, with roughly 80% occurring only once. Sequenced input: memory CD4+ T cells sorted from blood. These receptors were obtained from a man aged 18 to 29 in good health. Each CDR3 is given with its conserved first and last residue. A D gene is named only where the DNA matches it firmly. Clone size, where shown, is once, few, many, or a class for clones that have expanded.

d_call clone_size j_call v_call cdr3_nt cdr3_aa
TRBD2 once TRBJ2-2 TRBV27 TGTGCCAGCAAAGGGACTAGCGTTACAACCGGGGAGCTGTTTTTT CASKGTSVTTGELFF
NA NA TRBJ2-7 TRBV19 TGTGCCAGTAGTACCTTGGACGGATTGTCCTACGAGCAGTACTTC CASSTLDGLSYEQYF
TRBD2 NA TRBJ2-7 TRBV30 TGTGCCTGGAGACTAGCGGGAGTAGGGGGGTTGGAGCAGTACTTC CAWRLAGVGGLEQYF
TRBD2 NA TRBJ2-3 TRBV9 TGTGCCAGCAGCGCCGGGGGGGTCTACACAGATACGCAGTATTTT CASSAGGVYTDTQYF
TRBD2 NA TRBJ2-7 TRBV7-6 TGTGCCAGCAGCTTCGACACTAGCGGGAGCTACGAGCAGTACTTC CASSFDTSGSYEQYF
NA NA TRBJ2-6 TRBV6-5 TGTGCCAGCAGTTACTCCAAGGACTCTGGGGCCAACGTCCTGACTTTC CASSYSKDSGANVLTF
TRBD2 NA TRBJ2-3 TRBV7-9 TGTGCCAGCAGCTCGCGGGGGGCAGCAAGCACAGATACGCAGTATTTT CASSSRGAASTDTQYF
NA NA TRBJ2-5 TRBV11-1 TGTGCCAGCAGCTTAGGGAATGACAGGCAAGAGACCCAGTACTTC CASSLGNDRQETQYF
NA NA TRBJ1-2 TRBV28 TGTGCCAGCAGTCCCGGGGCCCCTTCGGGCTACACCTTC CASSPGAPSGYTF
TRBD1 NA TRBJ1-1 TRBV5-4 TGTGCCAGCAGCATCGGACAGGGGATGAACACTGAAGCTTTCTTT CASSIGQGMNTEAFF
TRBD1 few TRBJ2-7 TRBV11-2 TGTGCCAGCAGCCCGAGACAGGGGGGTCCCTACGAGCAGTACTTC CASSPRQGGPYEQYF
NA once TRBJ1-2 TRBV11-2 TGTGCCAGCAGCTCGAGCTCCCTAGCTAACTATGGCTACACCTTC CASSSSSLANYGYTF
NA NA TRBJ1-5 TRBV2 TGTGCCAGCAAGGGGGGGTATAGCAATCAGCCCCAGCATTTT CASKGGYSNQPQHF
TRBD2 few TRBJ2-5 TRBV30 TGTGCCTGGAGTCCGGGGGGGCAGGTTCAAGAGACCCAGTACTTC CAWSPGGQVQETQYF
TRBD2 NA TRBJ2-5 TRBV25-1 TGTGCCAGCAGTGATAGCGGGGGACCTCAAGAGACCCAGTACTTC CASSDSGGPQETQYF
NA NA TRBJ1-6 TRBV6-5 TGTGCCAGCACCGACAGAAGCTTTAATTCACCCCTCCACTTT CASTDRSFNSPLHF
NA NA TRBJ1-5 TRBV5-1 TGCGCCAGCAGCTTGGGTAGCCCCGGGCCCCAGCATTTT CASSLGSPGPQHF
NA NA TRBJ2-7 TRBV2 TGTGCCAGCAGTGAATACGGGGAGCAGTACTTC CASSEYGEQYF
NA NA TRBJ1-4 TRBV5-5 TGTGCCAGCAGCTTGTGGCGGGGATCGGGTGAAAAACTGTTTTTT CASSLWRGSGEKLFF
NA NA TRBJ1-1 TRBV23-1 TGCGCCAGCAGTCAATCGGAGGAGCGGAACACTGAAGCTTTCTTT CASSQSEERNTEAFF
TRBD1 NA TRBJ1-4 TRBV6-1 TGTGCCAGCAGTGAATTCTTGGACAGGGGGTCAACTAATGAAAAACTGTTTTTT CASSEFLDRGSTNEKLFF
NA NA TRBJ1-2 TRBV19 TGTGCCAGTAGTATCCGGGGGGCCTATGGCTACACCTTT CASSIRGAYGYTF
NA NA TRBJ1-6 TRBV7-2 TGTGCCAGCAGCTTAAACCCGGGACGTTTATCTTCACCCCTCCACTTT CASSLNPGRLSSPLHF
TRBD1 few TRBJ2-7 TRBV5-1 TGCGCCAGCAGCTTGACAGGGGATACGAACTCCTACGAGCAGTACTTC CASSLTGDTNSYEQYF
TRBD1 NA TRBJ1-3 TRBV6-6 TGTGCCAGCAGTGTCGACAGGGGGCTCGTCACCATATATTTT CASSVDRGLVTIYF
TRBD1 NA TRBJ1-5 TRBV19 TGTGCCAGTAGTACTGGGACAGGGGGTCAGCCCCAGCATTTT CASSTGTGGQPQHF
TRBD2 once TRBJ2-2 TRBV27 TGTGCCAGCAGTTCGGGACTAAACACCGGGGAGCTGTTTTTT CASSSGLNTGELFF
TRBD2 NA TRBJ2-7 TRBV7-2 TGTGCCAGCAGCCTAGGACTAGCGGGAGGGATAATCTCCTACGAGCAGTACTTC CASSLGLAGGIISYEQYF
NA NA TRBJ2-2 TRBV30 TGTGCCTGGACGAGGACGAACACCGGGGAGCTGTTTTTT CAWTRTNTGELFF
TRBD1 NA TRBJ2-3 TRBV5-1 TGCGCCAGCGGCAGGACAGGGGGCACAGATACGCAGTATTTT CASGRTGGTDTQYF
NA NA TRBJ1-2 TRBV30 TGTGCCTGGAGTGTACGGGGAAAGGGGAATGGCTACACCTTC CAWSVRGKGNGYTF
NA few TRBJ1-1 TRBV6-5 TGTGCCAGCAGCTCCTTAGCGACAGGCACTGAAGCTTTCTTT CASSSLATGTEAFF
TRBD1 NA TRBJ1-3 TRBV28 TGTGCCAGCAGTAGACAGGGCTCTGGAAACACCATATATTTT CASSRQGSGNTIYF
NA NA TRBJ2-7 TRBV6-1 TGTGCCAGCAGTGAAGTGTATGCAGGCCTGACAGGGAGGTCCTACGAGCAGTACTTC CASSEVYAGLTGRSYEQYF
NA NA TRBJ2-1 TRBV7-2 TGTGCCAGCAGCTTAGCCCGGGGTTCCTACAATGAGCAGTTCTTC CASSLARGSYNEQFF
TRBD1 NA TRBJ2-4 TRBV2 TGTGCCAGCAGCAGACAGGGAATCGGCAAAAACATTCAGTACTTC CASSRQGIGKNIQYF
NA NA TRBJ2-2 TRBV6-1 TGTGCCAGCAGTGCTGAGGGACGGAAGAACACCGGGGAGCTGTTTTTT CASSAEGRKNTGELFF
TRBD2 NA TRBJ2-7 TRBV30 TGTGCCTGGAGGGCACTAGCGGGGCCCTCCGGGGAGCAGTACTTC CAWRALAGPSGEQYF
NA NA TRBJ1-2 TRBV28 TGCGCCACCCGCCCCCACCTCGTGGTCCATGGCTACACCTTC CATRPHLVVHGYTF
TRBD2 few TRBJ2-7 TRBV27 TGTGCCAGCAGTTTATCGGGACTAGCCACCTACGAGCAGTACTTC CASSLSGLATYEQYF
TRBD1 once TRBJ1-6 TRBV11-2 TGTGCCAGCAGCTTAGGAAGGACAGGGGGTTCACCCCTCCACTTT CASSLGRTGGSPLHF
TRBD2 NA TRBJ2-7 TRBV5-6 TGTGCCAGCAGCCCCTCCACTAGCGGGAGGGTCGAGCAGTACTTC CASSPSTSGRVEQYF
NA NA TRBJ2-5 TRBV7-2 TGTGCCAGCAGCTTAGTAGAGGCCAGCGAGGCGACCCAGTACTTC CASSLVEASEATQYF
NA NA TRBJ2-2 TRBV6-5 TGTGCCACCGTGAGAGGAGGAGGGCACACCGGGGAGCTGTTTTTT CATVRGGGHTGELFF
TRBD1 NA TRBJ1-2 TRBV28 TGTGCCAGCAGTCTGGGACAGCGAAGCACCTATGGCTACACCTTC CASSLGQRSTYGYTF